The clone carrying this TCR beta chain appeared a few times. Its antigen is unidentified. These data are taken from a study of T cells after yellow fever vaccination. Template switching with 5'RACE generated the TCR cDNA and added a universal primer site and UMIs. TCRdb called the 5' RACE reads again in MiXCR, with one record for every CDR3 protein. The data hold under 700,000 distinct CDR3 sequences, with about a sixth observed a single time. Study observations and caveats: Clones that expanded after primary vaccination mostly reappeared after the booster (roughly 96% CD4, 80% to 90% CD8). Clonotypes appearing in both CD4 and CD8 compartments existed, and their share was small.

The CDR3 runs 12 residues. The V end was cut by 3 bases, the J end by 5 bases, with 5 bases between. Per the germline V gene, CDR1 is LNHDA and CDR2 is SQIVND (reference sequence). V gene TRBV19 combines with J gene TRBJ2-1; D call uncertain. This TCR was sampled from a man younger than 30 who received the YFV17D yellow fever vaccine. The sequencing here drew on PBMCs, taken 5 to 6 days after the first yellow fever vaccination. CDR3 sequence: CASSMEDNEQFF. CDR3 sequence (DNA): TGTGCCAGTAGTATGGAAGACAATGAGCAGTTCTTC.